Presented here are 27 T cell receptor beta chains from one specimen sequenced in a study of CD8+CD57+ T cells in acquired aplastic anemia. The TCR beta profiling, which covered VDJ combination and CDR3 sequence, was carried out using genomic DNA as the template. One entry per CDR3 protein results from TCRdb running MiXCR on the reads. The sample shows about 130,000 distinct CDR3 sequences, roughly 50% of them seen only once. The sequencing input was sorted CD4+, CD8+, or CD8+CD57+ T cells (not recorded which) from PBMCs. These receptors were taken from a human donor in good health, serving as a control.

This clonotype occurred many times. The chain uses TRBV12-3 or TRBV12-4 and TRBJ2-7; 10 nucleotides agree with TRBD2. This CDR3 region has 14 residues. J lost 0 bases, V lost 7 bases, and 3 bases had no gene match. The CDR3 sequence is CASILAGVSYEQYF. DNA of the CDR3: TGTGCCAGCATCCTAGCGGGGGTCTCCTACGAGCAGTACTTC.

This clonotype has at least ten counts. The gene calls are TRBV5-1 and TRBJ1-2; 8 bases are shared with TRBD1. Germline loops: CDR1 SGHRS, CDR2 YFSETQ. This CDR3 is built from 16 residues. Trimming at V came to 0 bases and at J to 4 bases, leaving 8 bases not matched to a gene. The CDR3 region has the DNA TGCGCCAGCAGCTTGGGGTCAGGGGGCTCAAGCTATGGCTACACCTTC. Its translation: CASSLGSGGSSYGYTF. The whole variable domain, remainder taken from reference TRBV5-1 and TRBJ1-2, is KAGVTQTPRYLIKTRGQQVTLSCSPISGHRSVSWYQQTPGQGLQFLFEYFSETQRNKGNFPGRFSGRQFSNSRSEMNVSTLELGDSALYLCASSLGSGGSSYGYTFGSGTRLTVV.

The J gene is TRBJ2-3, the V gene TRBV5-1; tentatively, D is TRBD1 (5 bases). The V end lost 7 bases, the J end lost 0 bases, and 12 bases lay between the germline ends. Germline V lookup: CDR1 SGHRS, CDR2 YFSETQ. The CDR3 totals 14 residues. This CDR3 reads CASRTQTSTDTQYF. CDR3 sequence (DNA): TGCGCCAGCCGGACACAAACTAGCACAGATACGCAGTATTTT.

The V gene is TRBV11-1, the J gene TRBJ2-5, with 14 bases matching TRBD2. Germline lookup yields CDR1 SGHAT and CDR2 FQDESV (reference sequence). The CDR3 spans 17 residues. With V trimmed by 5 bases and J by 5 bases, 10 bases remained unmatched. The CDR3 loop is CASSRLAGGPVPETQYF. The DNA of the CDR3 is TGTGCCAGCAGCCGACTAGCGGGGGGGCCGGTCCCGGAGACCCAGTACTTC.

This clonotype was observed at least ten times. The V gene is TRBV20-1, the J gene TRBJ1-5; 7 positions agree with TRBD1. From germline, CDR1 is DFQATT and CDR2 SNEGSKA (reference sequence). CDR3 size: 14 residues. V shed 2 bases, J shed 5 bases, and the junction held 6 bases outside the gene matches. The CDR3, as DNA: TGCAGTGCTAGACGTGGGACAGAGGATCAGCCCCAGCATTTT. Amino acid sequence: CSARRGTEDQPQHF.

The V call is TRBV29-1, the J call TRBJ2-1; 7 bases line up with TRBD2. The V gene's germline CDR1 is SQVTM and CDR2 ANQGSEA. CDR3 length equals 14 residues. Germline trimming cut 5 bases from V and 4 bases from J; bases unmatched to any gene: 8. CDR3 nucleotide sequence: TGCAGCGTTTCTGGCGGGGGTCCTTACAATGAGCAGTTCTTC. Protein product: CSVSGGGPYNEQFF.

This clonotype has ten or more counts. The chain links TRBV9 to TRBJ1-3, with 7 bases lining up with TRBD1. The trim removed 6 bases at V and 1 base at J, leaving 10 bases unmatched. Germline CDR1 SGDLS, CDR2 YYNGEE. The CDR3 length is 16 residues. The CDR3: CASTPRGDGSGNTIYF. As DNA, the CDR3 is TGTGCCAGCACCCCCAGGGGGGACGGATCTGGAAACACCATATATTTT.

This clonotype was seen many times. The chain uses TRBV9 and TRBJ2-5; 15 bases are shared with TRBD2. The CDR3 covers 19 residues. Trimming at V came to 0 bases and at J to 4 bases, leaving 10 bases not matched to a gene. From germline, CDR1 is SGDLS and CDR2 YYNGEE. CDR3 protein: CASSVAGTSGGRVGETQYF. The CDR3 nucleotides are TGTGCCAGCAGCGTAGCTGGGACTAGCGGGGGGAGAGTGGGAGAGACCCAGTACTTC. Together with reference TRBV9 and TRBJ2-5, the CDR3 gives the full variable domain: DSGVTQTPKHLITATGQRVTLRCSPRSGDLSVYWYQQSLDQGLQFLIQYYNGEERAKGNILERFSAQQFPDLHSELNLSSLELGDSALYFCASSVAGTSGGRVGETQYFGPGTRLLVL.

The table lists this clonotype with a few counts. The chain couples TRBV7-2 to TRBJ2-2, with 12 bases identical to TRBD2. This CDR3 region has 19 residues. CDR1 is SGHTA, CDR2 FQGNSA, per germline. V shed 1 base and J 1 base; nucleotides not matched to a gene: 7. The CDR3 bases are TGTGCCAGCAGCTTAGTCGGGAAACTAGCGGGGGGGAACACCGGGGAGCTGTTTTTT. Translation gives CASSLVGKLAGGNTGELFF.

The chain couples TRBV29-1 to TRBJ2-7, with D possibly called TRBD1 or TRBD2 (5 bases each). The ends were cut back, 6 bases at V and 5 bases at J, with 17 bases in the middle. Per germline, CDR1 SQVTM and CDR2 ANQGSEA. The CDR3 is made up of 13 amino acids. CDR3 sequence reads: CSVVAGDRDEQYF. The CDR3 nucleotides read TGCAGCGTCGTGGCCGGGGACCGAGACGAGCAGTACTTC.

This clonotype turned up a few times. V gene TRBV4-3 combines with J gene TRBJ1-6, with D hard to call. With 1 base removed from V and 8 bases from J, the gap between germline ends came to 6 bases. The CDR3 is made up of 13 amino acids. Looked up from germline, CDR1 is LGHNA and CDR2 is YSLEER. Here the CDR3 DNA reads TGCGCCAGCAGCCAAGGAGGGCATTCACCCCTCCACTTT. It translates to CASSQGGHSPLHF.

This clonotype was recorded many times. The chain links TRBV11-2 to TRBJ2-7; 9 positions agree with TRBD1. J gave up 7 bases and V 6 bases, and 16 bases lay outside the gene matches. The CDR3 is made up of 16 amino acids. The germline V gene has CDR1 SGHAT and CDR2 FQNNGV. The CDR3 sequence: CASSSLGGQGLREQYF. The CDR3, as DNA: TGTGCCAGCAGTTCATTAGGGGGACAGGGTTTAAGGGAGCAGTACTTC.

This clonotype occurred many times. The chain links TRBV20-1 to TRBJ2-7; tentative D call: TRBD2 (5 bases). V lost 1 base to trimming and J lost 0 bases, with 19 bases between them. Germline CDR1 reads DFQATT; CDR2 reads SNEGSKA (reference sequence). The CDR3 is made up of 17 amino acids. CDR3 region: CSARAHRAAGISYEQYF. The CDR3 DNA reads as TGCAGTGCTAGAGCCCACCGGGCGGCGGGCATCTCCTACGAGCAGTACTTC.

This clonotype was found many times. CDR3 sequence (DNA): TGTGCCAGCAGCTTAGCCCAGGGAACCGAAGCTTTCTTT. Translation: CASSLAQGTEAFF. The chain employs TRBV7-2 and TRBJ1-1; a possible D gene is TRBD1 (5 bases). The CDR3 covers 13 residues. The germline V gene has CDR1 SGHTA and CDR2 FQGNSA. V was shortened by 0 bases and J by 8 bases, with 10 bases between the two germline ends. The full variable domain, rest sourced from reference TRBV7-2 and TRBJ1-1, is GAGVSQSPSNKVTEKGKDVELRCDPISGHTALYWYRQSLGQGLEFLIYFQGNSAPDKSGLPSDRFSAERTGGSVSTLTIQRTQQEDSAVYLCASSLAQGTEAFFGQGTRLTVV.

This chain connects TRBV19 to TRBJ1-6, with TRBD1 as a possible D gene (5 bases). Germline V gene lookup returns CDR1 LNHDA and CDR2 SQIVND (reference sequence). Trimming stripped 0 bases from V and 3 bases from J, with 6 bases between. The CDR3 extends over 15 amino acids. CDR3 in DNA: TGTGCCAGTAGTATAGAGAGGGGCTATAATTCACCCCTCCACTTT. Its translation: CASSIERGYNSPLHF.

J is TRBJ2-1 and V is TRBV29-1; 11 bases align to TRBD2. Germline lookup yields CDR1 SQVTM and CDR2 ANQGSEA. The V gene end was trimmed by 7 bases and the J gene end by 8 bases; junction bases not matched to a gene: 13. The CDR3 has 15 residues. CDR3 residues: CSALVGASGRHEQFF. The CDR3 nucleotides read TGCAGCGCTCTGGTAGGAGCTAGCGGGAGGCATGAGCAGTTCTTC.

CDR3 region: CASKRGQGGETQYF. The DNA of the CDR3 is TGTGCCAGTAAGAGAGGACAGGGCGGGGAGACCCAGTACTTC. This chain connects TRBV19 to TRBJ2-5, with 8 bases fitting TRBD1. Germline values: CDR1 LNHDA, CDR2 SQIVND (reference sequence). The junction had 9 bases not matched to a gene; V was cut back by 7 bases and J by 5 bases. The CDR3 extends over 14 amino acids.

A few counts support this clonotype. It may be a read error: a sequence one base away is much more abundant. The chain recombines TRBV11-3 with TRBJ2-7; D uncertain. Germline lookup yields CDR1 SGHNT and CDR2 YENEEA. The CDR3 extends over 11 amino acids. V was cut by 0 bases and J by 9 bases, with 6 bases left in between. The CDR3 coding sequence is TGTGCCAGCAGCTTAGATCTTGGGCAGTACTTC. Translated: CASSLDLGQYF.

This rearrangement joins TRBV20-1 to TRBJ1-4, with D hard to call. The CDR3 runs to 15 residues. V lost 3 bases and J lost 8, with 19 bases in between. The germline V gene has CDR1 DFQATT and CDR2 SNEGSKA (reference sequence). The CDR3 loop reads CSASKAGGVGEKLFF. The CDR3 nucleotides read TGCAGTGCTAGTAAAGCCGGCGGGGTAGGGGAAAAACTGTTTTTT.

The J gene is TRBJ1-5, the V gene TRBV19; 9 bases line up with TRBD1. Germline loops: CDR1 LNHDA, CDR2 SQIVND (reference sequence). The CDR3 extends over 15 amino acids. Losses at the gene ends were 5 bases for V and 5 bases for J; bases not matched to a gene: 7. This chain's CDR3 is CASSHRGQGDQPQHF. The CDR3 DNA sequence: TGTGCCAGTAGTCACCGGGGACAGGGTGATCAGCCCCAGCATTTT. Using reference TRBV19 and TRBJ1-5 for the parts outside the CDR3, the full variable domain is DGGITQSPKYLFRKEGQNVTLSCEQNLNHDAMYWYRQDPGQGLRLIYYSQIVNDFQKGDIAEGYSVSREKKESFPLTVTSAQKNPTAFYLCASSHRGQGDQPQHFGDGTRLSIL.

Many counts were recorded for this clonotype. V is TRBV7-2 and J is TRBJ2-5, with 11 bases identical to TRBD1. The trim removed 5 bases at V and 3 bases at J, leaving 8 bases unmatched. Germline V gene data show CDR1 as SGHTA and CDR2 as FQGNSA. There are 16 residues in the CDR3. The CDR3 spells CASSHGGTGGEETQYF. The CDR3 bases are TGTGCCAGCAGCCATGGGGGGACAGGGGGGGAAGAGACCCAGTACTTC.

The chain's CDR3 is CASRRQGSDSGELFF. The DNA of the CDR3 is TGTGCCAGCAGAAGACAGGGGAGCGATTCCGGGGAGCTGTTTTTT. The genes are TRBV6-4 and TRBJ2-2, with TRBD1 matching over 8 bases. Trimming took 6 bases from V and 6 from J; bases not matched to a gene: 9. Germline values: CDR1 MRHNA, CDR2 SNTAGT. The CDR3 sequence is 15 residues long.

This chain connects TRBV15 to TRBJ2-5; no clear D gene. From germline, CDR1 is LNHNV and CDR2 YYDKDF (reference sequence). This CDR3 has 13 amino acids. V was pared by 6 bases and J by 9 bases, with 17 bases between. CDR3 amino acids: CATSPTALESQYF. The CDR3 DNA reads as TGTGCCACCAGTCCGACTGCCCTGGAGTCCCAGTACTTC.

This clonotype was recorded many times. The genes are TRBV20-1 and TRBJ1-2; possibly TRBD1 for D (6 bases). Germline V lookup: CDR1 DFQATT, CDR2 SNEGSKA (reference sequence). V was trimmed by 1 base and J by 7 bases, leaving 19 bases between them. This CDR3 has 15 amino acids. In DNA form, the CDR3 reads TGCAGTGCTAGAGCCCCACAGGGCCCAAACGGTGGCTACACCTTC. This codes for CSARAPQGPNGGYTF.

The gene calls are TRBV29-1 and TRBJ2-3; D perhaps matches TRBD2 (5 bases). The CDR3 contains 14 residues. CDR1 and CDR2 (germline): SQVTM, ANQGSEA. Trimming shortened V by 3 bases and J by 1 base, and 11 bases separated the two germline ends. In DNA, the CDR3 is TGCAGCGTTGAGACCGGGCGGGGCACAGATACGCAGTATTTT. Translating it yields CSVETGRGTDTQYF.

This clonotype was observed many times. This rearrangement joins TRBV19 to TRBJ1-2; D is ambiguous. Germline values: CDR1 LNHDA, CDR2 SQIVND (reference sequence). V was shortened by 7 bases and J by 6 bases, with 18 bases between the two germline ends. This CDR3 region has 14 residues. As DNA, the CDR3 is TGTGCCAGTATATCGGAGCCCGGGTTAAATGGCTACACCTTC. Its protein is CASISEPGLNGYTF.

The V gene is TRBV25-1, the J gene TRBJ2-3, with 8 positions matching TRBD2. The CDR3 is 16 amino acids. From germline, CDR1 is MGHDK and CDR2 SYGVNS. With 2 bases clipped from V and 4 bases from J, the junction kept 8 bases outside the gene matches. The CDR3 DNA reads TGTGCCAGCAGTGAAAGGGACGGGGGGGCGGCAGATACGCAGTATTTT. The encoded protein is CASSERDGGAADTQYF.